This T cell receptor beta chain was retrieved from a study of Graves' ophthalmopathy and Graves' hyperthyroidism. Study-level findings and limits: Between ophthalmopathy and stable hyperthyroidism, a 13-signature model drew a separation with about 88% sensitivity and about 80% specificity. Blood was where most expanded thyroid clonotypes above 0.001 frequency also turned up.

In its sample, this clonotype was seen many times. Its matching antigen is unknown. TCR beta CDR3 regions were amplified from RNA transcripts. An opening RT-PCR round employed HTBI primers and preceded a second-round multiplex PCR. One entry per CDR3 protein, called by TCRdb with MiXCR from the multiplex PCR reads. The repertoire holds around 1.1 million distinct CDR3 sequences, 35% to 40% seen once, with 8.5% to 14% in the top ten. The origin of this receptor is an adult man with Graves' hyperthyroidism. Sample: peripheral blood or thyroid tissue (not recorded which).

The CDR3 loop reads CAIRGEGDYEQYF. CDR3 coding DNA: TGTGCCATCCGCGGGGAGGGGGACTACGAGCAGTACTTC. The rearrangement joins TRBV10-3 to TRBJ2-7; D might be TRBD2 (7 bases). This CDR3 is built from 13 residues. The V gene lost 8 bases and the J gene lost 3 bases, with 14 bases spanning the gap. Germline CDR1 is ENHRY and CDR2 is SYGVKD.